A single TCR beta chain is shown here with its context. Its antigen is still unknown. This sample was taken from a study of cytomegalovirus exposure and HLA in healthy donors. Study details: HLA-typed donors were the source of around 85 million unique TCRs held in an early data release. Whole-study findings and limits: TCR beta chains numbering some 160 were designated cytomegalovirus-associated. Some V segments (TRBV6-2 and TRBV6-3 among them) were excluded as indistinguishable.

Vbeta (60) and Jbeta (13) primers were used in the PCR. In the source study's methods: Roughly 11 million shared chains were among about 80 million unique TCR beta chains counted in a later analysis. Generated by immunoSEQ multiplex PCR, the TCRdb table keeps only in-frame clones and is missing some. V, J and clone size reflect that table, while D and trimming were determined from the DNA. The sample has roughly 100,000 clones; 13% to 15% are singletons. The CDR3 covers 14 residues. Germline CDR1 is MGHDK and CDR2 is SYGVNS. Trimming stripped 2 bases from V and 2 bases from J, with 9 bases between. The sequence was obtained from a female donor in good health and CMV-seronegative. V and J are TRBV25-1 and TRBJ1-1; D perhaps matches TRBD1 (5 bases). Material for sequencing was PBMCs. The CDR3 DNA is TGTGCCAGCAGTGAACAGACAGCAAACACTGAAGCTTTCTTT. Translation gives CASSEQTANTEAFF.